The clone carrying this TCR beta chain was counted between two and nine times. The antigen is undetermined. These data are taken from a study of identical twins. Findings and caveats of the study: Surplus twin overlap in beta out-of-frame sequences was less pronounced.

TCRdb re-analysed the 5' RACE reads in MiXCR, keeping a single row per CDR3 protein. The table records hundreds of thousands of distinct CDR3 sequences, roughly 12% of them present only once. The CDR3 has 14 amino acids. Germline V gives CDR1 SGHDT, CDR2 YYEEEE. V dropped 0 bases and J dropped 6 bases, with 10 bases sitting between them. These data also featured in a second study, about yellow fever vaccine responses in identical twins.

This receptor was taken from a young woman in good health. The chain is built from TRBV5-6 and TRBJ1-5; tentatively, D is TRBD1 (6 bases). The sequencing input was PBMCs. The DNA of the CDR3 is TGTGCCAGCAGCTTGGTCGGGGGGCGTCAGCCCCAGCATTTT. Translated: CASSLVGGRQPQHF.